This T cell receptor (beta chain) was observed in a study of CD8+CD57+ T cells in acquired aplastic anemia. General study findings and limits: Patients and controls had in common twenty-nine CD8+ CDR3 sequences.

This clonotype was detected many times. Its antigen is undetermined. Germline lookup yields CDR1 SGHAT and CDR2 FQNNGV. Losses at the gene ends were 4 bases for V and 0 bases for J; bases not matched to a gene: 6. The CDR3 length is 16 residues. It was genomic DNA that served as the template for profiling TCR beta VDJ and CDR3. MiXCR, run by TCRdb on the reads, gives a single entry per CDR3 protein. The table shows about 160,000 distinct CDR3 sequences, with less than 50% occurring only once. Selection for sequencing was limited to patients who had shown CD8+CD57+ cell expansion by flow cytometry. Patients uniformly had severe acquired aplastic anemia.

Sequenced input: sorted CD4+, CD8+, or CD8+CD57+ T cells (not recorded which) from PBMCs. This chain links TRBV11-2 with TRBJ2-7, with 10 nucleotides matching TRBD2. The sequence derives from a human donor with aplastic anemia. CDR3 protein: CASSSTTSGYSYEQYF. As DNA, the CDR3 is TGTGCCAGCAGCTCAACGACTAGCGGGTACTCCTACGAGCAGTACTTC.